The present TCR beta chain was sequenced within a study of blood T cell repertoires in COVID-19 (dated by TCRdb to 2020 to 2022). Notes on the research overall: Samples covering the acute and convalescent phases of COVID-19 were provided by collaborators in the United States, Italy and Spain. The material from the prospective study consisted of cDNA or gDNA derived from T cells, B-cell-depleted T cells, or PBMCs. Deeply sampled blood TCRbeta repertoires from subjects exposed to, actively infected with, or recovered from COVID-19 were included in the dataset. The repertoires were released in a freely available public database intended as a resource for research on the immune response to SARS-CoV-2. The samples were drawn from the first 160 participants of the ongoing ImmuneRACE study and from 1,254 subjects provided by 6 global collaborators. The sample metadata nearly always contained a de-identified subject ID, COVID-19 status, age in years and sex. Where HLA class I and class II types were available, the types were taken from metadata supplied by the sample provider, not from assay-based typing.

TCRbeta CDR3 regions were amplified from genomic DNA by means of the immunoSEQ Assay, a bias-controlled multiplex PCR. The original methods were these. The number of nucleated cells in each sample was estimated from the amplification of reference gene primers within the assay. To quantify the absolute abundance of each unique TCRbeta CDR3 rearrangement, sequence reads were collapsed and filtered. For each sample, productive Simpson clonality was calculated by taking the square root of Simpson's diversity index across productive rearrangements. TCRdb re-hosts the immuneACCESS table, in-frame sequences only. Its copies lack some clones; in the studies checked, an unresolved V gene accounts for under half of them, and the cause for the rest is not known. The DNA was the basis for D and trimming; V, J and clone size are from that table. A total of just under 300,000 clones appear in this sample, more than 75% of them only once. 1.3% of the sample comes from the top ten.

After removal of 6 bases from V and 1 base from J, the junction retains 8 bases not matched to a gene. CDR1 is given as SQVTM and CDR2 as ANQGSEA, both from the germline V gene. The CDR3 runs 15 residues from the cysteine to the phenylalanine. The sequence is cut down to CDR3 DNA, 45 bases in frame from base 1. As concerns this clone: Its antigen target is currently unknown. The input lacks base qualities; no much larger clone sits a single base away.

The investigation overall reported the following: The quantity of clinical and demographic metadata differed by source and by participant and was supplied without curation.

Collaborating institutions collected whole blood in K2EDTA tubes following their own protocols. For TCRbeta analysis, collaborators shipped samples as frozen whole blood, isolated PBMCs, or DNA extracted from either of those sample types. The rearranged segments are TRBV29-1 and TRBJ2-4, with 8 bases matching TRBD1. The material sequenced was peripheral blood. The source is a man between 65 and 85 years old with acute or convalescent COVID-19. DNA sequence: TGCAGCGTGGTCCAACAGGGGGTGGCCAAAAACATTCAGTACTTC. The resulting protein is CSVVQQGVAKNIQYF.